This TCR beta chain was identified in a study of shared clonotypes between healthy human individuals. TCRdb's copy holds only in-frame clones and misses some; the assay was immunoSEQ multiplex PCR. Of some 2 million clones detected, roughly 94% appear once; the ten largest clones hold roughly 1%. The V gene lost 3 bases and the J gene lost 3 bases, with 10 bases spanning the gap. CDR1 SGDLS and CDR2 YYNGEE come from the germline V gene. The CDR3 extends over 13 amino acids. Naive CD8 cells, CD45RO-negative and positively selected for CCR7, excluded terminally differentiated effector memory CD45RA+ cells.

The TCR was taken from a man aged 18 to 29 in good health. The chain is built from TRBV9 and TRBJ2-7; D is ambiguous. Sequencing was performed on naive CD8+ T cells sorted from blood. The CDR3 DNA reads as TGTGCCAGCAGCGCGGCCCAGGACTACGAGCAGTACTTC. Amino acid sequence: CASSAAQDYEQYF.